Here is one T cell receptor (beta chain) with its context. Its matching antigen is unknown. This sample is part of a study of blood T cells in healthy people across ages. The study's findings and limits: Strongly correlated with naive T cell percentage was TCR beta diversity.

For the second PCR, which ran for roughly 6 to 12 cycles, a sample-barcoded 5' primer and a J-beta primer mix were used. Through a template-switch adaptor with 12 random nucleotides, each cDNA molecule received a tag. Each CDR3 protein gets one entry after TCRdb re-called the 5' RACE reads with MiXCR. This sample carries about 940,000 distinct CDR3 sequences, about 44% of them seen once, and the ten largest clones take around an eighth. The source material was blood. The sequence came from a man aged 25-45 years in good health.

CDR3 in amino acids: CASPKRGLAEAFF. The DNA of the CDR3 is TGTGCCAGCCCAAAACGAGGGCTCGCTGAAGCTTTCTTT. This sequence joins TRBV21-1 and TRBJ1-1. TRBV21-1 is labeled a pseudogene. The CDR3 length is 13 residues.